Presented here are 2 T cell receptor beta chains from one specimen sequenced in a study of PD-1 blockade in classical Hodgkin lymphoma. TCRdb's table, derived via immunoSEQ multiplex PCR, lists solely in-frame clones and lacks some. Altogether approximately 84,000 clones are present, 75% to 85% being singletons, with the ten largest covering approximately 15%. Time point noted: cycle 4 day 1 (C4D1), after less than seven weeks of nivolumab. Every patient was affected by relapse after autologous stem cell transplantation, while exposure to brentuximab vedotin was not uniform. Sample: peripheral blood mononuclear cells (PBMCs), taken before the fourth cycle of nivolumab. All receptors derive from a human donor with classical Hodgkin lymphoma.

This clone was observed a handful of times. The chain combines TRBV15 with TRBJ2-2; 7 bases are shared with TRBD1. CDR1 and CDR2 (germline): LNHNV, YYDKDF (reference sequence). The CDR3 length is 14 residues. The junction had 7 bases not matched to a gene; V was cut back by 5 bases and J by 7 bases. Here the CDR3 DNA reads TGTGCCACCAGCGTCGACAGGGTAGGCGGGGAGCTGTTTTTT. Amino acid sequence: CATSVDRVGGELFF.

The chain has TRBV10-3 and TRBJ1-1, with TRBD1 as a possible D gene (5 bases). CDR3 length: 15 amino acids. In germline, CDR1 is ENHRY, CDR2 SYGVKD. The V end lost 2 bases, the J end lost 3 bases, and 13 bases lay between the germline ends. The CDR3 here is CAISEAGGGYTEAFF. CDR3 sequence (DNA): TGTGCCATCAGTGAGGCGGGGGGAGGGTACACTGAAGCTTTCTTT.